This TCR beta chain was documented in a study of type 1 and type 2 diabetes patients. Study at large: CD4+ or CD8+ T cells were positively selected from PBMCs with microbeads.

CDR1 and CDR2 from the germline V gene are SNHLY and FYNNEI. The CDR3 extends over 12 amino acids. Trimming removed 7 bases at V and 8 bases at J, with 11 bases between. Standard classification criteria confirmed type 1 or type 2 diabetes in all patients. This clonotype has ten or more counts. Antigen specificity is unknown. Genomic DNA was the PCR template. A primer set of 30 forward and 13 reverse primers amplified the CDR3. TCRdb called the multiplex PCR reads again in MiXCR, with one record for every CDR3 protein. The sample records 280,000 or so distinct CDR3 sequences, more than 40% being singletons. General study findings and limits: Some T1D-only expanded clones might appear in more T2D or control samples.

The sequence derives from a young man with type 2 diabetes. This chain uses TRBV2 with TRBJ1-4; D call uncertain. The sequencing sample was made of peripheral blood mononuclear cells (PBMCs). CDR3 loop: CASNAGFEKLFF. Written as DNA, the CDR3 is TGTGCCAGCAATGCGGGCTTCGAAAAACTGTTTTTT.